The TCR beta chain under discussion was sequenced for a study of cytomegalovirus exposure and HLA in healthy donors. Study observations and caveats: The number of N-insertions in an Asian-associated ancestry cluster was reportedly below the 666-donor mean in a later analysis. Earlier results showed most TCR beta V segments being productive about 87% or about 30% of the time.

Note on this clone: What it recognizes is unknown.

V shed 8 bases, J shed 3 bases, and the junction held 8 bases outside the gene matches. This CDR3 is 15 amino acids long. Germline V lookup: CDR1 LNHDA, CDR2 SQIVND (reference sequence). A multiplex PCR was run with 60 Vbeta primers and 13 Jbeta primers. The table came from immunoSEQ multiplex PCR; TCRdb's copy has only in-frame clones and leaves some out. This table holds about 110,000 clones, around 76% found once. This sequence joins TRBV19 and TRBJ2-1; 9 bases map to TRBD1. The TCR comes from a man aged 25-45 years in good health and CMV-seropositive. The sequencing input was PBMCs. The CDR3 coding sequence is TGTGCCAGTCGTCCGGGGACAGGGTTCTACAATGAGCAGTTCTTC. It yields the protein CASRPGTGFYNEQFF. Drawing the rest from reference TRBV19 and TRBJ2-1, the complete variable domain is DGGITQSPKYLFRKEGQNVTLSCEQNLNHDAMYWYRQDPGQGLRLIYYSQIVNDFQKGDIAEGYSVSREKKESFPLTVTSAQKNPTAFYLCASRPGTGFYNEQFFGPGTRLTVL.